This T cell receptor (beta chain) is drawn from a study of shared clonotypes between healthy human individuals. Study results and caveats: A reduction in generation probabilities was seen for non-shared clonotypes relative to those shared by all four donors. The sharing of about 5% of naive CD4 clonotypes was seen across a few donors.

In the case of this clone: Its antigen is undetermined.

After removal of 2 bases from V and 6 bases from J, the junction contained 11 bases not matched to a gene. The CDR3 covers 16 residues. CDR1 SGHTA and CDR2 FQGNSA come from the germline V gene. Terminally differentiated effector memory CD45RA+ cells were excluded by CCR7 positive selection of CD45RO-negative cells. How the authors handled the data: For the immunoSEQ data, sequences were junction-only without quality scores, so filtering differed. Measured with immunoSEQ multiplex PCR; TCRdb has only the in-frame clones, and not every one. The DNA gave D and trimming, while V, J and clone size come from that table. This table holds approximately 1.9 million clones, approximately 92% found once.

This receptor was obtained from a man aged 18 to 29 in good health. Some clones in this sample may be carry-over from other donors' samples. The J gene is TRBJ2-7, the V gene TRBV7-2, with 9 positions matching TRBD1. Specimen: naive CD8+ T cells from PBMCs. The CDR3 nucleotides read TGTGCCAGCAGCTTAAGGGCGGGACAGGGAAGTTCCGAGCAGTACTTC. It specifies CASSLRAGQGSSEQYF. Together with reference TRBV7-2 and TRBJ2-7, the CDR3 gives the full variable domain: GAGVSQSPSNKVTEKGKDVELRCDPISGHTALYWYRQSLGQGLEFLIYFQGNSAPDKSGLPSDRFSAERTGGSVSTLTIQRTQQEDSAVYLCASSLRAGQGSSEQYFGPGTRLTVT.